This T cell receptor (beta chain) is drawn from a study of blood T cell repertoires in COVID-19. Turning to the study itself: Samples of COVID-19 (acute and convalescent) were obtained from the United States, Italy and Spain. Sample material is recorded as cDNA or gDNA derived from T cells, B-cell-depleted T cells, or PBMCs.

CDR3 length: 15 amino acids. Per the germline V gene, CDR1 is KGHSH and CDR2 is LQKENI. V shed 6 bases and J shed 3 bases, with 17 bases lying between them. Original methodology: Cell counts per sample came from amplifying reference gene primers. The repertoire was sequenced with immunoSEQ multiplex PCR; TCRdb's copy has only in-frame clones and lacks some. The V and J calls and clone size are taken from that table; D and trimming were inferred from the DNA. There are 200,000 to 300,000 clones in the sample; 75% to 90% occur only once, and more than 2.5% lies in the top ten. Specimen: peripheral blood. This TCR derives from a woman under 40 who had recovered from COVID-19. The chain has TRBV18 and TRBJ1-1; D is possibly TRBD1 (6 bases). CDR3 amino acids: CASSGPGAGDTEAFF. The CDR3 DNA is TGTGCCAGCTCCGGGCCAGGGGCGGGCGACACTGAAGCTTTCTTT.